This T cell receptor beta chain is from a study of HIV-infected children after antiretroviral therapy interruption (dated by TCRdb to between 2018 and 2021). As for the study more broadly: Eight children, all with CD4+ count above 500 and viral load below 50 copies/ml, were included, of whom four were on planned treatment interruption and four were on continuous treatment. The interruption group had a median age of around 10 years, compared with around 8 years in the continuous treatment group. Most participating children had recorded exposure to EBV and CMV. For the interruption arm, samples were taken at week 0, at week 12, at the end of interruption (week 24 or 48), and roughly 3 years after the study ended. Continuous-treatment samples were analyzed from corresponding weeks 0, 48 and 150. TCR repertoires were compared between children on planned treatment interruption and children on continuous antiretroviral treatment, alongside thymic output measurements.

The study at large found these results: In three patients, shared-triplet CDR3 clusters rose after interruption; the overall rise was significant only when one outlier patient was excluded. The small number of patients is a limitation, and caution is needed when interpreting the data. For naive CD4+ repertoires of PTI patients, CDR3 sharing between time points dropped once interruption began, while many sequences were shared between the end of interruption and 3 years later.

Receptor libraries were prepared by 3' RACE. TCR libraries were built from RNA using a 3' RACE protocol with unique molecular identifiers to correct PCR amplification bias. Amplicon libraries were pooled in groups of up to about 12 and sequenced on an Illumina MiSeq using v2 2x250 paired-end chemistry. The study's processing was this. Reads were processed with Decombinator for assignment of V and J genes and CDR3, and barcode-based correction of errors and PCR bias was applied. Before Gini coefficients were calculated with the R ineq package, the repertoires were subsampled to the same depth. GLIPH, Hamming distance and a shared triplet metric were used to assess CDR3 similarity. TCRdb applied fastp at Q25 and MiXCR to the public reads, then kept only in-frame beta chains. Every distinct CDR3 protein forms one entry, paired with its most common genes and DNA. The V and J calls here are based on TCRdb, not the publication. Within this sample are fewer than 5,000 distinct CDR3 sequences, with more than 4.5% of them counted one time only. The ten largest make up roughly 25% of the sample.

Sample treatment or condition, as interpreted from the label and publication: PENTA 11 planned treatment interruption arm or continuous ART arm. Children from the United Kingdom aged 2 to 15 years who had been given at least three-drug ART for at least 24 weeks were enrolled as participants. Cryopreserved PBMCs containing at least 5 million viable cells were required, and several candidate patients were excluded because of low viable PBMC yield. Using a FACSAria III cell sorter, memory CD8+ CD45RO+ CD45RA- T cells were FACS-sorted out of thawed PBMCs. Sorted cells were fixed, and RNA was extracted using the RNeasy FFPE kit followed by the RNeasy Micro kit. This clonotype was observed many times. Its specific antigen is unknown. Nothing much larger sits one base from this clone, and base qualities are not available. The junction shows trimming of 7 bases on V and 0 bases on J, and the gene matches do not reach 11 bases of it. CDR1 PRHDT and CDR2 FYEKMQ are derived from the germline V gene (reference sequence). The cysteine opens and the phenylalanine closes a CDR3 of 17 amino acids. Only the CDR3 portion is preserved as DNA: 51 bases, with reading frame beginning at the first base.

This receptor was taken from a pool of human donors with HIV. The chain is assembled from TRBV13 and TRBJ1-4; 7 nucleotides in the junction match TRBD1. Sequenced material: CD45RO+ CD8+ T cells from PBMCs, pooled from several time points, taken from a donor given antiretroviral therapy, either interrupted or continuous. The cell subset or site label, read with the paper, signifies: memory CD8+ CD45RO+ CD45RA- T cells. The nucleotide sequence is TGTGCCAGCAAAAGAGGGGGCAGAAGCGCAACTAATGAAAAACTGTTTTTT. Translated, it gives CASKRGGRSATNEKLFF.